The 9 T cell receptor beta chains given below trace back to one sample, sequenced in a study of blood T cell repertoires in COVID-19. Sequencing used immunoSEQ multiplex PCR; TCRdb keeps in-frame clones, though not all of them. Of hundreds of thousands of clones in the sample, 65% to 90% are singletons; the top ten hold around 13%. The sequenced sample consisted of peripheral blood. The receptors derive from a woman in her 70s with COVID-19, enrolled during active disease.

The chain links TRBV21-1 to TRBJ2-7; TRBD1 was called by the table and not checked on the DNA. TRBV21-1 is a pseudogene segment. The CDR3 is 14 amino acids. CDR3 sequence (DNA): TGTGCCAGCAAAGCTACTGACAGTATCTACGAGCAGTACTTC. Translated: CASKATDSIYEQYF.

In the case of this clone: Different DNA sequences within this sample yield the same CDR3. V is TRBV2 and J is TRBJ2-5, with TRBD2 identical over 12 bases. Germline CDR1 SNHLY, CDR2 FYNNEI. The V gene end was trimmed by 6 bases and the J gene end by 2 bases; junction bases not matched to a gene: 1. The CDR3 has 14 amino acids. The CDR3 nucleotides are TGTGCCAGCAGCGGACTAGCGGGGCAAGAGACCCAGTACTTC. Translation gives CASSGLAGQETQYF.

The chain employs TRBV5-1 and TRBJ1-3; tentatively, D is TRBD1 (5 bases). The CDR3 runs to 14 residues. The germline V and J ends were trimmed by 2 bases and 1 base, with 7 bases remaining between them. The V gene's germline CDR1 is SGHRS and CDR2 YFSETQ. CDR3 region: CASSFQGSGNTIYF. The CDR3 nucleotides are TGCGCCAGCAGCTTTCAGGGATCTGGAAACACCATATATTTT.

The chain is built from TRBV5-1 and TRBJ1-1; possible D gene TRBD1, 5 bases. Trimming pared 4 bases from V and 0 bases from J, leaving 13 bases between. CDR3 size: 15 residues. Germline loops: CDR1 SGHRS, CDR2 YFSETQ. The CDR3 sequence: CASSPDRGMNTEAFF. CDR3 nucleotide sequence: TGCGCCAGCAGCCCCGACCGGGGGATGAACACTGAAGCTTTCTTT.

A word on this clone: Other DNA sequences in this specimen translate into the identical CDR3. The chain joins TRBV28 to TRBJ1-3; tentatively, D is TRBD1 (6 bases). This CDR3 contains 14 residues. Germline V CDR1 and CDR2: MDHEN, SYDVKM. V was trimmed by 5 bases and J by 0 bases, leaving 8 bases between them. CDR3: CASSLGGSGNTIYF. The CDR3 coding sequence is TGTGCCAGCAGTCTAGGGGGCTCTGGAAACACCATATATTTT.

V usage is TRBV19 and J usage is TRBJ1-5; D is perhaps TRBD1 (5 bases). The germline gives CDR1 LNHDA, CDR2 SQIVND (reference sequence). CDR3 length equals 14 residues. V lost 7 bases, J lost 4 bases, and 14 bases lay in between. The CDR3 nucleotides are TGTGCCAGTACCCCGGGGGGAGGGAATCAGCCCCAGCATTTT. It encodes CASTPGGGNQPQHF.

To note about this clone: This CDR3 is also generated by other DNA sequences in the sample. The J gene is TRBJ1-1, the V gene TRBV5-1, with 11 bases aligning to TRBD1. Germline V CDR1 and CDR2: SGHRS, YFSETQ. The CDR3 sequence is 16 residues long. V shed 0 bases and J 5 bases; nucleotides not matched to a gene: 6. The CDR3 DNA sequence: TGCGCCAGCAGCTTGGCCGGGACAGGGGGTGGAACTGAAGCTTTCTTT. Residues: CASSLAGTGGGTEAFF.

This clone appeared a few times. This rearrangement joins TRBV23-1 to TRBJ1-1; 9 bases agree with TRBD1. TRBV23-1 is marked as an open reading frame, function uncertain. CDR3 length equals 15 residues. V lost 6 bases, J lost 3 bases, and 8 bases stayed unmatched. The CDR3 reads CASSQRTGAHTEAFF. As DNA, the CDR3 is TGCGCCAGCAGCCAAAGGACAGGGGCCCACACTGAAGCTTTCTTT.

This sequence joins TRBV28 and TRBJ1-1, with 8 bases aligning to TRBD1. Per the germline V gene, CDR1 is MDHEN and CDR2 is SYDVKM. The CDR3 length is 14 residues. V lost 5 bases to trimming and J lost 3 bases; unmatched junction nucleotides: 5. The DNA of the CDR3 is TGTGCCAGCAGTAGCTGGACAGGGCACACTGAAGCTTTCTTT. Amino acid sequence: CASSSWTGHTEAFF.